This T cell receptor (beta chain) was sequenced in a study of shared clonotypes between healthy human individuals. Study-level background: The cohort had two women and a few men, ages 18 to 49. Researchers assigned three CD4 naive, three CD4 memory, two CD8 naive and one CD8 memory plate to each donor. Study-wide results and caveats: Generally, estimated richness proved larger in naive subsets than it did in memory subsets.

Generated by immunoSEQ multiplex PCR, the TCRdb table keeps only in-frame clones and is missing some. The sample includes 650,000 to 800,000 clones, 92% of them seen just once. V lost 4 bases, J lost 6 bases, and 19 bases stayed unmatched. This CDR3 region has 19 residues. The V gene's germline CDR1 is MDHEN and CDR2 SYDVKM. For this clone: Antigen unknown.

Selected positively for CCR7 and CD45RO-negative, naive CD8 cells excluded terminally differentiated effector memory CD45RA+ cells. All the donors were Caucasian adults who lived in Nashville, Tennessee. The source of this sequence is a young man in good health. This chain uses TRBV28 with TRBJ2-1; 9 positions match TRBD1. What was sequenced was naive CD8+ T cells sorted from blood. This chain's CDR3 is CASSSMDRGRELWANEQFF. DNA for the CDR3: TGTGCCAGCAGTTCTATGGACAGGGGTCGGGAGCTTTGGGCCAATGAGCAGTTCTTC. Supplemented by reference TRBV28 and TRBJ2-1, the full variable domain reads DVKVTQSSRYLVKRTGEKVFLECVQDMDHENMFWYRQDPGLGLRLIYFSYDVKMKEKGDIPEGYSVSREKKERFSLILESASTNQTSMYLCASSSMDRGRELWANEQFFGPGTRLTVL.